The 23 T cell receptor beta chains reported below all come from one sample, sequenced in a study of blood T cell repertoires in COVID-19. TCRdb's table, derived via immunoSEQ multiplex PCR, lists solely in-frame clones and lacks some. There are about 120,000 clones in the sample; around 89% occur only once, and 15% to 20% lies in the top ten. Sequencing was done on a sample of peripheral blood. These receptor sequences come from a human donor with acute or convalescent COVID-19. The donor label of this sample is uncertain.

The V and J genes are TRBV5-1 and TRBJ2-2; 7 bases fit TRBD2. Germline-derived CDR1 and CDR2 are SGHRS and YFSETQ. CDR3 length: 17 amino acids. V was pared by 0 bases and J by 6 bases, with 11 bases of the junction left unmatched. CDR3: CASSLGELATRAGELFF. CDR3 in DNA: TGCGCCAGCAGCTTGGGAGAACTAGCGACCAGGGCCGGGGAGCTGTTTTTT. Complete variable domain (other parts from reference TRBV5-1 and TRBJ2-2): KAGVTQTPRYLIKTRGQQVTLSCSPISGHRSVSWYQQTPGQGLQFLFEYFSETQRNKGNFPGRFSGRQFSNSRSEMNVSTLELGDSALYLCASSLGELATRAGELFFGEGSRLTVL.

The J gene is TRBJ1-3, the V gene TRBV2; D is possibly TRBD1 (6 bases). Germline CDR1 and CDR2: SNHLY and FYNNEI. V lost 7 bases to trimming and J lost 3 bases, with 13 bases between them. The CDR3 loop spans 14 amino acids. CDR3: CASKDSTIGNTIYF. The CDR3 DNA follows: TGTGCCAGCAAGGACAGTACGATTGGAAACACCATATATTTT.

V gene TRBV5-4 combines with J gene TRBJ2-5, with 9 bases aligning to TRBD1. Germline CDR1 is SGHNT and CDR2 is YYREEE (reference sequence). CDR3 length: 16 amino acids. V dropped 4 bases and J dropped 4; count of bases not matched to a gene: 11. The chain's CDR3 is CASSPANRGRRETQYF. The CDR3, as DNA: TGTGCCAGCAGCCCAGCTAACAGGGGGCGGCGAGAGACCCAGTACTTC.

This chain joins TRBV9 and TRBJ2-6; D not resolved. V gave up 4 bases and J gave up 1 base, with 6 bases separating them. Germline loops: CDR1 SGDLS, CDR2 YYNGEE. CDR3 size: 14 residues. This CDR3 is CASSPRSGANVLTF. CDR3 coding DNA: TGTGCCAGCAGCCCGAGGTCTGGGGCCAACGTCCTGACTTTC.

This clone was observed a few times. The chain joins TRBV28 to TRBJ2-2; D is perhaps TRBD1 (5 bases). The germline V gene encodes CDR1 MDHEN and CDR2 SYDVKM. The CDR3 is made up of 14 amino acids. Deletions cut 2 bases from V and 7 bases from J, with 11 bases between. In DNA, the CDR3 is TGTGCCAGCAGTTTAATAAACAGGCACGGGGAGCTGTTTTTT. Translating it yields CASSLINRHGELFF. Full variable domain (rest looked up from reference TRBV28 and TRBJ2-2): DVKVTQSSRYLVKRTGEKVFLECVQDMDHENMFWYRQDPGLGLRLIYFSYDVKMKEKGDIPEGYSVSREKKERFSLILESASTNQTSMYLCASSLINRHGELFFGEGSRLTVL.

This chain links TRBV11-3 with TRBJ2-1; D is undetermined. The CDR3 runs to 14 residues. V was trimmed by 0 bases and J by 7 bases, leaving 10 bases between them. Germline CDR1 reads SGHNT; CDR2 reads YENEEA. CDR3 loop: CASSLDRLFNEQFF. Here the CDR3 DNA reads TGTGCCAGCAGCTTAGATCGACTGTTTAATGAGCAGTTCTTC.

Note on this clone: Other nucleotide sequences from this sample produce the same CDR3. The rearrangement links TRBV5-1 to TRBJ2-2; 7 nucleotides agree with TRBD2. Germline CDR1 is SGHRS and CDR2 is YFSETQ. Trimming at V came to 0 bases and at J to 1 base, leaving 0 bases not matched to a gene. The CDR3 has 15 residues. In DNA form, the CDR3 reads TGCGCCAGCAGCTTGGCTAGCGGGAACACCGGGGAGCTGTTTTTT. Residues: CASSLASGNTGELFF.

The V call is TRBV28, the J call TRBJ1-2; 9 bases are a match to TRBD1. The junction had 12 bases not matched to a gene; V was cut back by 5 bases and J by 8 bases. The CDR3 length is 15 residues. Per germline, CDR1 MDHEN and CDR2 SYDVKM. Written as DNA, the CDR3 is TGTGCCAGCAGTACCAGCGGGACAGGGTTGAAAGGCTACACCTTC. This translates into CASSTSGTGLKGYTF.

V and J are TRBV6-5 and TRBJ2-2; the D gene is possibly TRBD1 (6 bases). CDR3 length: 15 residues. Germline V lookup: CDR1 MNHEY, CDR2 SVGAGI. Trimming took 7 bases from V and 1 from J, leaving 13 bases between them. CDR3 protein: CASTKSQGNTGELFF. In DNA, the CDR3 is TGTGCCAGCACCAAGTCACAGGGGAACACCGGGGAGCTGTTTTTT.

V gene TRBV5-1 combines with J gene TRBJ2-6; 7 nucleotides line up with TRBD1. V dropped 2 bases and J dropped 0; count of bases not matched to a gene: 8. The germline V gene has CDR1 SGHRS and CDR2 YFSETQ. The CDR3 is 18 residues long. CDR3 in amino acids: CASSFERGQTSGANVLTF. As DNA, the CDR3 is TGCGCCAGCAGCTTCGAAAGGGGACAGACCTCTGGGGCCAACGTCCTGACTTTC.

J is TRBJ1-3 and V is TRBV30; 7 bases agree with TRBD1. This CDR3 spans 14 amino acids. V gave up 5 bases and J gave up 3 bases; unmatched junction bases: 7. Germline V gives CDR1 GTSNPN, CDR2 SVGIG (reference sequence). The CDR3 DNA follows: TGTGCCTGGGACAGGGCGGACTTTGGAAACACCATATATTTT. It translates to CAWDRADFGNTIYF. Full variable domain (rest looked up from reference TRBV30 and TRBJ1-3): SQTIHQWPATLVQPVGSPLSLECTVEGTSNPNLYWYRQAAGRGLQLLFYSVGIGQISSEVPQNLSASRPQDRQFILSSKKLLLSDSGFYLCAWDRADFGNTIYFGEGSWLTVV.

The chain joins TRBV5-1 to TRBJ1-1; D is ambiguous. Trimming stripped 1 base from V and 0 bases from J, with 7 bases between. This CDR3 has 14 amino acids. CDR1 is SGHRS and CDR2 is YFSETQ in the germline V gene. Here the CDR3 DNA reads TGCGCCAGCAGCTTGTCCACAATGAACACTGAAGCTTTCTTT. Protein product: CASSLSTMNTEAFF. Filled out from reference TRBV5-1 and TRBJ1-1, the complete variable domain reads KAGVTQTPRYLIKTRGQQVTLSCSPISGHRSVSWYQQTPGQGLQFLFEYFSETQRNKGNFPGRFSGRQFSNSRSEMNVSTLELGDSALYLCASSLSTMNTEAFFGQGTRLTVV.

The gene calls are TRBV2 and TRBJ1-2, with 8 bases that match TRBD1. The CDR3 sequence is 12 residues long. Germline V gene data show CDR1 as SNHLY and CDR2 as FYNNEI. V trimming: 4 bases; J trimming: 5 bases; junction bases outside the gene matches: 0. The CDR3 coding sequence is TGTGCCAGCAGTGGGACAGGGTATGGCTACACCTTC. Translated, it gives CASSGTGYGYTF.

The CDR3 loop is CASSTQGQGYLYGYTF. In nucleotides, the CDR3 is TGTGCCAGTAGTACCCAGGGACAGGGTTATCTCTATGGCTACACCTTC. The chain couples TRBV19 to TRBJ1-2, with 9 bases that match TRBD1. J gave up 4 bases and V 4 bases, and 10 bases lay outside the gene matches. CDR1 and CDR2 from the germline V gene are LNHDA and SQIVND (reference sequence). The CDR3 totals 16 residues.

The chain combines TRBV3-1 (or the pseudogene TRBV3-2) with TRBJ2-7, with 12 bases fitting TRBD1. Germline CDR1 LGHDT, CDR2 YNNKEL (reference sequence). This CDR3 is built from 21 residues. Losses at the gene ends were 1 base for V and 3 bases for J; bases not matched to a gene: 19. The CDR3 bases are TGTGCCAGCAGCCAAGGGGTACCGGGACAGGGGGCTTTCTTCGGGAACTACGAGCAGTACTTC. Residues: CASSQGVPGQGAFFGNYEQYF.

This rearrangement joins TRBV30 to TRBJ1-6; no firm D call. The CDR3 extends over 13 amino acids. Germline V gene data show CDR1 as GTSNPN and CDR2 as SVGIG (reference sequence). Trimming removed 3 bases from V and 10 bases from J, with 13 bases in between. The CDR3 loop is CAWRVAGGSPLHF. In nucleotides, the CDR3 is TGTGCCTGGAGGGTTGCGGGCGGCTCACCCCTCCACTTT.

The chain employs TRBV28 and TRBJ2-1; 7 bases align to TRBD2. Per the germline V gene, CDR1 is MDHEN and CDR2 is SYDVKM. V shed 0 bases and J 6 bases; nucleotides not matched to a gene: 8. CDR3 length: 16 amino acids. The CDR3 nucleotides are TGTGCCAGCAGTTTATGGGGGGGGACTGGACTCAATGAGCAGTTCTTC. Its translation: CASSLWGGTGLNEQFF.

The V and J genes are TRBV6-5 and TRBJ2-6, with unresolved D. This CDR3 is built from 15 residues. Trimming shortened V by 8 bases and J by 0 bases, and 11 bases separated the two germline ends. Germline assignment: CDR1 MNHEY and CDR2 SVGAGI. CDR3 amino acids: CASQRRFSGANVLTF. The CDR3 bases are TGTGCCAGCCAGCGAAGATTCTCTGGGGCCAACGTCCTGACTTTC.

This chain connects TRBV15 to TRBJ2-1; TRBD2 matches at 8 bases. Losses at the gene ends were 1 base for V and 2 bases for J; bases not matched to a gene: 7. Germline V gene lookup returns CDR1 LNHNV and CDR2 YYDKDF (reference sequence). The CDR3 sequence is 17 residues long. CDR3: CATSRVDGRAAYNEQFF. The CDR3 DNA reads TGTGCCACCAGCAGAGTCGACGGGAGGGCCGCCTACAATGAGCAGTTCTTC. Full variable domain (missing parts from reference TRBV15 and TRBJ2-1): DAMVIQNPRYQVTQFGKPVTLSCSQTLNHNVMYWYQQKSSQAPKLLFHYYDKDFNNEADTPDNFQSRRPNTSFCFLDIRSPGLGDTAMYLCATSRVDGRAAYNEQFFGPGTRLTVL.

The sample holds one count of this clone. The CDR3 DNA reads TGTGCCACCAGCAGAGATCGAGGAGGGGGGGGCATTGGGCAGTTCTTC. Translating gives CATSRDRGGGGIGQFF. The chain has TRBV15 and TRBJ2-1; D is perhaps TRBD2 (7 bases). The V and J ends lost 0 bases and 12 bases respectively, with 21 bases between them. CDR3 length: 16 amino acids. Germline CDR1 is LNHNV and CDR2 is YYDKDF (reference sequence). The full variable domain, with the rest looked up from reference TRBV15 and TRBJ2-1, is DAMVIQNPRYQVTQFGKPVTLSCSQTLNHNVMYWYQQKSSQAPKLLFHYYDKDFNNEADTPDNFQSRRPNTSFCFLDIRSPGLGDTAMYLCATSRDRGGGGIGQFFGPGTRLTVL.

This chain uses TRBV7-8 with TRBJ2-7; D is unclear. V lost 1 base and J 0 bases, leaving 7 bases between the germline ends. The CDR3 has 14 amino acids. Germline assignment: CDR1 SGHVS and CDR2 FQNEAQ. CDR3 DNA sequence: TGTGCCAGCAGCTTAGATCCTAGCTCCTACGAGCAGTACTTC. The encoded protein is CASSLDPSSYEQYF.

This clone has just one count. The V gene is TRBV12-3 or TRBV12-4, the J gene TRBJ2-7, with TRBD2 matching 7 bases. V lost 3 bases and J lost 6; bases outside the gene matches: 5. The CDR3 extends over 13 amino acids. This CDR3 is CASSLEGGGEQYF. The CDR3 DNA sequence: TGTGCCAGCAGTTTGGAAGGCGGGGGCGAGCAGTACTTC.

This clone was recorded only once. The genes are TRBV27 and TRBJ1-1; 9 bases line up with TRBD1. V lost 10 bases, J lost 13 bases, and 10 bases stayed unmatched. CDR1 and CDR2 from the germline V gene are MNHEY and SMNVEV (reference sequence). The length of the CDR3 is 11 residues. For the CDR3, the DNA is TGTGCCACCTTCCGGGACAGGGTCTATTTCTTT. Amino acid sequence: CATFRDRVYFF.